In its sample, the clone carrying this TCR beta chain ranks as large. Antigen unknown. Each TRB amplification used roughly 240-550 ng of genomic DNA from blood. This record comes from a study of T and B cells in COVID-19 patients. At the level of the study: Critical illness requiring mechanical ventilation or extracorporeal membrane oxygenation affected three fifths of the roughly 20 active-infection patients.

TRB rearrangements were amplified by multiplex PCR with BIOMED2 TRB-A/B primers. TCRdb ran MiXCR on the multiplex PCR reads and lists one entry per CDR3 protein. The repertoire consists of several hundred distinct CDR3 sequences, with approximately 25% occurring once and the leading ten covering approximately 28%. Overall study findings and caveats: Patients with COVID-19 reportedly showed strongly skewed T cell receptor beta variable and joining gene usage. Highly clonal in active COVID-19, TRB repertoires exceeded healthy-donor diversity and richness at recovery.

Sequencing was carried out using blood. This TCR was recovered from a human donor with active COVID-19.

The CDR3 is CASRALGRHLSYEQYF. The CDR3 nucleotides are TGTGCCAGCAGGGCGCTCGGACGTCACCTCTCCTACGAGCAGTACTTC. The chain is built from TRBV6-5 and TRBJ2-7; D unclear. The CDR3 has 16 amino acids. Trimming pared 6 bases from V and 0 bases from J, leaving 18 bases between. Germline CDR1 reads MNHEY; CDR2 reads SVGAGI.